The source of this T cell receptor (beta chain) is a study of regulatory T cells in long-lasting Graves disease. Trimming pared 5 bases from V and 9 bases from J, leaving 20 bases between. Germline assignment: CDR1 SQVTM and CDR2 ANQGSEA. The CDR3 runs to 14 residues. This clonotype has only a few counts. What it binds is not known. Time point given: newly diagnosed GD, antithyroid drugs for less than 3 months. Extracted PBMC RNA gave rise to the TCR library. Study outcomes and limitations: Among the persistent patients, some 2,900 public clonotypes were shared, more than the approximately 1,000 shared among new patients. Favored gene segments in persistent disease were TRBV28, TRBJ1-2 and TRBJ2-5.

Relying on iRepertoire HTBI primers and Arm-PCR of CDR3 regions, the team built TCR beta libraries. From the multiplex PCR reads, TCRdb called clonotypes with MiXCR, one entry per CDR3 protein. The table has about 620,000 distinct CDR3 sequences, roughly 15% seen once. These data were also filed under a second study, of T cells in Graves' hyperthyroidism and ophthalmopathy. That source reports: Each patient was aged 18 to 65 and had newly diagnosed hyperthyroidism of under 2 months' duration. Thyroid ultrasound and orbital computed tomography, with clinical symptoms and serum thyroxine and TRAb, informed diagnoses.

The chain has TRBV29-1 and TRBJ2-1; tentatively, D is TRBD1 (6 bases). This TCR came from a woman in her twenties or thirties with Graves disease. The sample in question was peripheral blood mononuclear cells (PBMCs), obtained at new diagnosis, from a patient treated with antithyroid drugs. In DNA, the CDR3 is TGCAGCGTTAGTGCCTGGGGCCAAGGGGGTGAGCAGTTCTTC. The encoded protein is CSVSAWGQGGEQFF.